One sample yielded the 29 T cell receptor beta chains listed below, sequenced in a study of T-cell memory formation after mild COVID-19. TCRdb itself ran the 5' RACE reads through MiXCR, one entry per CDR3 protein. The repertoire has 400,000 to 500,000 distinct CDR3 sequences, under 20% of them found once; the top ten carry 20% to 25%. The sample taken for sequencing was PBMCs or a T cell subset sorted from them (not recorded which). The receptors originated from a man between 18 and 29 years old who had mild COVID-19 (a few samples of this study predate the infection). Cell type and time point are not known.

The genes are TRBV9 and TRBJ2-3, with a possible D match to TRBD1 (6 bases). Germline-derived CDR1 and CDR2 are SGDLS and YYNGEE. Trimming removed 3 bases at V and 4 bases at J, with 9 bases between. There are 13 residues in the CDR3. CDR3 protein: CASSGHRADTQYF. Written as DNA, the CDR3 is TGTGCCAGCAGCGGCCACAGGGCAGATACGCAGTATTTT.

This clonotype was found a few times. The V and J genes are TRBV20-1 and TRBJ1-1; D call uncertain. V lost 0 bases and J 1 base, leaving 6 bases between the germline ends. The CDR3 loop spans 13 amino acids. Germline V CDR1 and CDR2: DFQATT, SNEGSKA (reference sequence). In nucleotides, the CDR3 is TGCAGTGCTAGAGACAGAAAGAACACTGAAGCTTTCTTT. It codes for CSARDRKNTEAFF.

This clonotype has just a few counts. This chain connects TRBV7-9 to TRBJ2-7; 8 bases align to TRBD1. With 0 bases clipped from V and 3 bases from J, the junction kept 10 bases outside the gene matches. The CDR3 loop spans 17 amino acids. Germline V gene data show CDR1 as SEHNR and CDR2 as FQNEAQ (reference sequence). The chain's CDR3 is CASSLAGGQENLYEQYV. CDR3 DNA: TGTGCCAGCAGCTTAGCGGGGGGACAGGAGAACCTCTACGAGCAGTACGTC.

This clonotype was observed a handful of times. V and J are TRBV27 and TRBJ2-1, with D perhaps matching TRBD1 (5 bases). Germline V gives CDR1 MNHEY, CDR2 SMNVEV (reference sequence). CDR3 length equals 13 residues. V was pared by 6 bases and J by 2 bases, with 8 bases between. The chain's CDR3 is CASSDSTYNEQFF. CDR3 coding DNA: TGTGCCAGCAGCGACAGTACCTACAATGAGCAGTTCTTC.

The V call is TRBV28, the J call TRBJ2-7; tentatively, D is TRBD1 (5 bases). Germline CDR1 reads MDHEN; CDR2 reads SYDVKM. V lost 6 bases to trimming and J lost 7 bases, with 13 bases between them. This CDR3 region has 12 residues. The chain's CDR3 is CASRTAKGEQYF. CDR3 DNA: TGTGCCAGCAGGACAGCAAAGGGAGAGCAGTACTTC.

The chain employs TRBV10-3 and TRBJ1-2; no firm D call. Germline CDR1 and CDR2: ENHRY and SYGVKD. V was trimmed by 2 bases and J by 8 bases, leaving 12 bases between them. CDR3 length: 13 amino acids. CDR3 residues: CAISELRLSGYTF. CDR3 DNA: TGTGCCATCAGTGAGCTCCGTTTGAGCGGCTACACCTTC.

V gene TRBV28 combines with J gene TRBJ1-3; D unresolved. V lost 3 bases and J lost 1, with 7 bases in between. Germline lookup yields CDR1 MDHEN and CDR2 SYDVKM. The length of the CDR3 is 14 residues. CDR3 region: CASSFLSSGNTIYF. The CDR3 DNA is TGTGCCAGCAGTTTTTTGAGTTCTGGAAACACCATATATTTT.

This clonotype has only a few counts. The chain has TRBV12-3 or TRBV12-4 and TRBJ2-3, with 12 positions matching TRBD2. The CDR3 has 15 amino acids. After removal of 7 bases from V and 5 bases from J, the junction contained 7 bases not matched to a gene. CDR3 in DNA: TGTGCCAGCACCCACCTAGCGGGGGGGCAAGATACGCAGTATTTT. Encoded protein: CASTHLAGGQDTQYF.

This clonotype has just a few counts. This sequence joins TRBV6-2 or TRBV6-3 and TRBJ1-6, with TRBD1 as a possible D gene (5 bases). The V gene lost 6 bases and the J gene lost 9 bases, with 12 bases spanning the gap. The CDR3 has 13 residues. Germline CDR1 is MNHEY and CDR2 is SVGEGT. CDR3 sequence: CASRQVSSSPLHF. The DNA for the CDR3 is TGTGCCAGCAGACAGGTGTCTTCTTCACCCCTCCACTTT.

This clonotype was counted many times. This sequence joins TRBV5-1 and TRBJ2-1; D gene uncertain. Germline loops: CDR1 SGHRS, CDR2 YFSETQ. This CDR3 spans 14 amino acids. V gave up 0 bases and J gave up 7 bases, with 11 bases separating them. The CDR3, as DNA: TGCGCCAGCAGCTTGGTCGAGATGGGGAATGAGCAGTTCTTC. It translates to CASSLVEMGNEQFF.

The chain couples TRBV3-1 to TRBJ2-5; 7 bases line up with TRBD1. V gave up 1 base and J gave up 2 bases; unmatched junction bases: 7. The germline gives CDR1 LGHDT, CDR2 YNNKEL (reference sequence). This CDR3 comprises 16 residues. Here the CDR3 reads CASSQVPGTAQETQYF. In nucleotides, the CDR3 is TGTGCCAGCAGCCAAGTACCCGGGACAGCACAAGAGACCCAGTACTTC.

Only a few counts were recorded for this clonotype. The chain carries TRBV7-6 and TRBJ2-7; D is ambiguous. Trimming left V 5 bases short and J 7 bases short, with 18 bases between. This CDR3 has 14 amino acids. Per the germline V gene, CDR1 is SGHVS and CDR2 is FNYEAQ. The CDR3 DNA is TGTGCCAGCAGCGGCAGCAGGCGCCCAAATGAGCAGTACTTC. It is translated as CASSGSRRPNEQYF.

The chain is built from TRBV5-5 and TRBJ2-3, with a weak D call TRBD1 (6 bases). V was clipped by 3 bases and J by 0 bases, with 11 bases between them. This CDR3 has 15 residues. Per the germline V gene, CDR1 is SGHKS and CDR2 is YYEKEE (reference sequence). The CDR3 bases are TGTGCCAGCAGCTGGACAGTTCCGAGCACAGATACGCAGTATTTT. Its translation is CASSWTVPSTDTQYF.

V gene TRBV7-2 combines with J gene TRBJ2-3; D remains ambiguous. CDR3 length: 13 amino acids. Trimming left V 7 bases short and J 4 bases short, with 12 bases between. The V gene's germline CDR1 is SGHTA and CDR2 FQGNSA. CDR3 loop: CASNGGESDTQYF. As DNA, the CDR3 is TGTGCCAGCAACGGTGGGGAATCAGATACGCAGTATTTT.

V is TRBV7-8 and J is TRBJ1-1; 7 bases are a match to TRBD1. The J segment lost 0 bases and the V segment lost 9 bases, leaving 4 bases of the junction unmatched. Per the germline V gene, CDR1 is SGHVS and CDR2 is FQNEAQ. The CDR3 sequence is 13 residues long. CDR3 loop: CASLQGLNTEAFF. For the CDR3, the DNA is TGTGCCAGTTTACAGGGGTTGAACACTGAAGCTTTCTTT.

This clonotype appeared a few times. The genes are TRBV20-1 and TRBJ2-7, with D tentatively TRBD2 (5 bases). The germline CDR1 and CDR2 sequences are DFQATT and SNEGSKA (reference sequence). Trimming left V 3 bases short and J 3 bases short, with 12 bases between. The CDR3 has 13 amino acids. The CDR3: CSARPAGRYEQYF. The CDR3 DNA sequence: TGCAGTGCTAGGCCGGCGGGCCGCTACGAGCAGTACTTC.

This clonotype has ten or more counts. This sequence joins TRBV5-6 and TRBJ2-7; D gene uncertain. V was trimmed by 3 bases and J by 6 bases, leaving 7 bases between them. This CDR3 contains 11 residues. Germline CDR1 reads SGHDT; CDR2 reads YYEEEE. The CDR3 DNA reads as TGTGCCAGCAGCTCCGGTAGCGAGCAGTACGTC. It yields the protein CASSSGSEQYV.

This clonotype was observed a few times. The chain couples TRBV28 to TRBJ1-6; D unclear. Germline V gene sequence: CDR1 MDHEN, CDR2 SYDVKM. V dropped 11 bases and J dropped 7 bases, with 6 bases sitting between them. CDR3 length: 10 amino acids. For the CDR3, the DNA is TGTGCCCACGGGAATTCACCCCTCCACTTT. It is translated as CAHGNSPLHF.

The rearrangement uses TRBV20-1 and TRBJ2-2, with a weak D call TRBD2 (6 bases). Germline V gives CDR1 DFQATT, CDR2 SNEGSKA (reference sequence). The CDR3 is made up of 13 amino acids. Deletions cut 5 bases from V and 4 bases from J, with 11 bases between. CDR3 DNA sequence: TGCAGTGCTTACGGGGGTTTCACCGGGGAGCTGTTTTTT. Its protein product is CSAYGGFTGELFF.

This clonotype was seen only a few times. V and J are TRBV7-9 and TRBJ2-1; the D call may be TRBD1 or TRBD2 (5 bases each). V was cut by 4 bases and J by 5 bases, with 15 bases left in between. Germline values: CDR1 SEHNR, CDR2 FQNEAQ (reference sequence). This CDR3 is 15 amino acids long. The CDR3 DNA reads as TGTGCCAGCAGCTCTGGAAGAGGGGTTAACAATGAGCAGTTCTTC. It codes for CASSSGRGVNNEQFF. The variable domain in full, completed from reference TRBV7-9 and TRBJ2-1, reads DTGVSQNPRHKITKRGQNVTFRCDPISEHNRLYWYRQTLGQGPEFLTYFQNEAQLEKSRLLSDRFSAERPKGSFSTLEIQRTEQGDSAMYLCASSSGRGVNNEQFFGPGTRLTVL.

This clonotype was seen more than once but under ten times. This chain joins TRBV7-2 and TRBJ1-4; weak D call: TRBD1 (5 bases). V was clipped by 5 bases and J by 7 bases, with 26 bases between them. Germline V CDR1 and CDR2: SGHTA, FQGNSA. The CDR3 totals 18 residues. CDR3 coding DNA: TGTGCCAGCAGCGCTGCCGGGACGGCGGAACTAAGTGGTGAAAAACTGTTTTTT. Its protein is CASSAAGTAELSGEKLFF.

This clonotype has more than one count but fewer than ten. The chain has TRBV7-3 and TRBJ1-1; 8 nucleotides align to TRBD1. Trimming removed 5 bases from V and 6 bases from J; junction bases left unmatched: 5. Looked up from germline, CDR1 is SGHTA and CDR2 is FQGTGA. The CDR3 spans 13 residues. CDR3 in amino acids: CASSPGQGAEAFF. CDR3 in DNA: TGTGCCAGCAGCCCTGGACAGGGCGCTGAAGCTTTCTTT.

V and J are TRBV7-6 and TRBJ2-6, with D uncertain. Trimming removed 2 bases at V and 1 base at J, with 12 bases between. The CDR3 has 17 amino acids. CDR1 and CDR2 from the germline V gene are SGHVS and FNYEAQ. The CDR3 spells CASSLSLGVSGANVLTF. DNA for the CDR3: TGTGCCAGCAGCTTATCCCTTGGAGTTTCTGGGGCCAACGTCCTGACTTTC.

This clonotype was observed a few times. This chain's CDR3 is CASSYRRGRGEAFF. In DNA form, the CDR3 reads TGTGCCAGCAGTTACCGCAGGGGGCGGGGTGAAGCTTTCTTT. The V call is TRBV6-6, the J call TRBJ1-1, with 8 bases aligning to TRBD1. This CDR3 has 14 amino acids. Germline-derived CDR1 and CDR2 are MNHNY and SVGAGI (reference sequence). Trimming cost V 2 bases and J 7 bases; bases outside gene matches: 6.

The chain employs TRBV4-2 and TRBJ2-1; D is unresolved. The germline gives CDR1 LGHNA, CDR2 YNFKEQ. The CDR3 spans 13 residues. V lost 0 bases and J 12 bases, leaving 12 bases between the germline ends. CDR3 in amino acids: CASSQEGIGGQFF. For the CDR3, the DNA is TGTGCCAGCAGCCAAGAAGGGATAGGCGGGCAGTTCTTC.

In its sample, this clonotype was seen a few times. This rearrangement joins TRBV28 to TRBJ2-5; TRBD2 is a possible D gene (6 bases). The germline V and J ends were trimmed by 2 bases and 7 bases, with 29 bases remaining between them. Germline loops: CDR1 MDHEN, CDR2 SYDVKM. The CDR3 is made up of 19 amino acids. CDR3 amino acids: CASSLGTLRRGESVRTQYF. In DNA, the CDR3 is TGTGCCAGCAGTTTAGGGACCCTCAGGCGGGGCGAGTCCGTTCGGACCCAGTACTTC.

The gene calls are TRBV10-3 and TRBJ2-7; 10 bases map to TRBD1. This CDR3 has 15 amino acids. The V and J ends lost 3 bases and 3 bases, in that order; junction bases with no gene match: 5. The V gene's germline CDR1 is ENHRY and CDR2 SYGVKD. CDR3 in amino acids: CAISDRGQGVYEQYV. In nucleotides, the CDR3 is TGTGCCATCAGTGATAGAGGACAGGGGGTCTACGAGCAGTACGTC.

This chain links TRBV5-4 with TRBJ2-7; D is uncertain. V was trimmed by 4 bases and J by 3 bases, leaving 14 bases between them. The germline gives CDR1 SGHNT, CDR2 YYREEE (reference sequence). There are 14 residues in the CDR3. The CDR3 coding sequence is TGTGCCAGCAGCCCTGAGAGTAACCTCTACGAGCAGTACTTC. Residues: CASSPESNLYEQYF.

This sequence joins TRBV7-9 and TRBJ1-3; no clear D. The germline V gene has CDR1 SEHNR and CDR2 FQNEAQ (reference sequence). V was clipped by 0 bases and J by 0 bases, with 9 bases between them. The CDR3 is 16 residues long. The CDR3 DNA reads TGTGCCAGCAGCTTAGCAGCAGACTACTCTGGAAACACCATATATTTT. Protein: CASSLAADYSGNTIYF.